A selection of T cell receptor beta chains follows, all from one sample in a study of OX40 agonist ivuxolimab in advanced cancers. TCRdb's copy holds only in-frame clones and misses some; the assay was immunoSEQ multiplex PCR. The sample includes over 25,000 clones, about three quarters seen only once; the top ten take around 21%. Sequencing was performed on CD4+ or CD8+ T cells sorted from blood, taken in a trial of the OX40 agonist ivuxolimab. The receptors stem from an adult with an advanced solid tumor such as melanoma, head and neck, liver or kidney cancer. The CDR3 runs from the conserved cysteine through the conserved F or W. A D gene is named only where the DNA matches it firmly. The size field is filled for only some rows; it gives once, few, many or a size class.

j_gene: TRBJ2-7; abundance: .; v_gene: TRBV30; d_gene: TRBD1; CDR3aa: CAWSLGQGSYEQYF; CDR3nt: TGTGCCTGGAGCCTGGGACAGGGAAGCTACGAGCAGTACTTC
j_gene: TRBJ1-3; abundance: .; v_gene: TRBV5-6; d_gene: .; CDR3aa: CASSFWVSGNTIYF; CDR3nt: TGTGCCAGCAGCTTTTGGGTCTCTGGAAACACCATATATTTT
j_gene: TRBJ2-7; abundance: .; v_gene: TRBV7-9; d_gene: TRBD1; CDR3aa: CASSLTRDRGEQYF; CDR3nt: TGTGCCAGCAGCCTGACCCGGGACAGGGGCGAGCAGTACTTC
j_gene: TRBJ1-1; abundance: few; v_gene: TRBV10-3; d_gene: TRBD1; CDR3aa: CATRGQGNTEAFF; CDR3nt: TGTGCCACCCGAGGACAGGGAAACACTGAAGCTTTCTTT
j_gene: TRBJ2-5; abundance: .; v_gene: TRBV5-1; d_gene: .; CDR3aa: CASGLQGPQETQYF; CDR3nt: TGCGCCAGCGGGTTGCAGGGCCCCCAAGAGACCCAGTACTTC
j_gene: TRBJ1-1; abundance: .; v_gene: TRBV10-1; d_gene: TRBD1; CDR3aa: CASSERAPNRGTEAFF; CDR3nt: TGCGCCAGCAGTGAGAGGGCGCCGAACAGGGGCACTGAAGCTTTCTTT
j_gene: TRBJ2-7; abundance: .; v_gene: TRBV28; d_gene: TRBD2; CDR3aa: CATLTGGNYEQYF; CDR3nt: TGTGCCACTTTGACGGGGGGGAACTACGAGCAGTACTTC
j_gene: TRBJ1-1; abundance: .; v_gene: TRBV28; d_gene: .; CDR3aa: CASAPLGTGDTEAFF; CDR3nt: TGTGCCAGCGCCCCGTTAGGGACGGGGGACACTGAAGCTTTCTTT
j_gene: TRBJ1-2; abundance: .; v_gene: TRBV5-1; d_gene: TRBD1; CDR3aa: CASSTDRGTVYGYTF; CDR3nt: TGCGCCAGCAGCACGGACAGGGGGACGGTGTATGGCTACACCTTC
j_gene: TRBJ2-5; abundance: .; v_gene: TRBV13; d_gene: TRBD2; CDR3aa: CASSPGLAGGRNQETQYF; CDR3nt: TGTGCCAGCAGCCCAGGACTAGCGGGGGGACGAAATCAAGAGACCCAGTACTTC
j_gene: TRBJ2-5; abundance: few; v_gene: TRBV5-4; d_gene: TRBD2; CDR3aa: CASSTSGGARETQYF; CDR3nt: TGTGCCAGCAGTACTAGCGGGGGGGCCCGGGAGACCCAGTACTTC